Listed below are T cell receptor beta chains from one sample, sequenced in a study of T cells in Graves' hyperthyroidism and ophthalmopathy. TCRdb re-derived calls from the multiplex PCR reads in MiXCR, one entry per CDR3 protein. Altogether over 120,000 distinct CDR3 sequences are present, roughly a fifth being singletons, with the ten largest covering more than 60%. What was sequenced was blood. Every receptor here comes from a woman aged 50 to 65 with Graves' hyperthyroidism that later progressed to Graves' ophthalmopathy. The CDR3 runs from the conserved cysteine through the conserved F or W. The order of the fields is D gene, J gene, clone size, V gene, CDR3 DNA, CDR3 protein. A D gene is named only where the DNA matches it firmly. Some rows mark clone size as missing; the rest say once, few, many or name a class of expanded clone.

>TRBD1|TRBJ1-5|NA|TRBV6-2/TRBV6-3
TGTGCCAGCAGGCCCGGACAGGTTTTGGGTCGGGATAGCAATCAGCCCCAGCATTTT
CASRPGQVLGRDSNQPQHF
>NA|TRBJ2-5|many|TRBV30
TGTGCCTGGAGTGCCGGGAAAGAGACCCAGTACTTC
CAWSAGKETQYF
>TRBD1|TRBJ2-5|many|TRBV12-3/TRBV12-4
TGTGCCAGCAGTCTAATACAGGGGGCACGGGAAGAGACCCAGTACTTC
CASSLIQGAREETQYF
>TRBD2|TRBJ2-1|NA|TRBV20-1
TGCAGTGCTGGAGTTGAGACTAGCGGGACCTACAATGAGCAGTTCTTC
CSAGVETSGTYNEQFF
>NA|TRBJ1-1|NA|TRBV5-6
TGTGCCAGCAGCTTGTCCGGGGGCCGGACTGAAGCTTTCTTT
CASSLSGGRTEAFF
>TRBD1|TRBJ2-1|many|TRBV13
TGTGCCAGCAGCCCGGGGACAGCCGAGCAGTTCTTC
CASSPGTAEQFF
>NA|TRBJ1-2|few|TRBV29-1
TGCAGCGTAGATCGATTGCCGTCAGGCTATGACTACACCTTC
CSVDRLPSGYDYTF
>TRBD1|TRBJ2-2|many|TRBV5-1
TGCGCCAGCAGCTTCGGCCACCGAGGGGGCGCTTCCGGGGAGCTGTTTTTT
CASSFGHRGGASGELFF
>TRBD1|TRBJ1-2|many|TRBV12-3/TRBV12-4
TGTGCCAGCAGTTTAGGGACAGGGAATGGCTACACCTTC
CASSLGTGNGYTF
>TRBD1|TRBJ1-1|many|TRBV4-2
TGTGCCAGCAGCCATGCCGACAGGGACACTGAAGCTTTCTTT
CASSHADRDTEAFF
>TRBD1|TRBJ2-7|many|TRBV13
TGTGCCAGCAGCTTAGGAGTGGGACAGGGTTGGGCTTCCTACGAGCAGTACTTC
CASSLGVGQGWASYEQYF
>NA|TRBJ1-2|many|TRBV27
TGTGCCAGCCGCAGGGGAGGGAGCAATGATGGCTACACCTTC
CASRRGGSNDGYTF
>NA|TRBJ1-4|NA|TRBV12-3/TRBV12-4
TGTGCCAGCAGTAAGGGGGTGCTTAATGAAAAACTGTTTTTT
CASSKGVLNEKLFF
>NA|TRBJ2-1|NA|TRBV7-8
TGTGCCAGCAGCTTAGTGTTTGGGGATGAGCAGTTCTTC
CASSLVFGDEQFF
>TRBD2|TRBJ2-3|many|TRBV5-1
TGCGCCAGCAGCCTGGCCGGGACTAGCGGCAATACGCAGTATTTT
CASSLAGTSGNTQYF
>TRBD2|TRBJ2-7|few|TRBV13
TGTGCCAGCAGCTTAACGTCTAGCGGGAGTCGGTACGAGCAGTACTTC
CASSLTSSGSRYEQYF
>TRBD2|TRBJ2-7|many|TRBV6-1
TGTGCCGGTCGTCCTGGCGGGAGTTTCCACGAGCAGTACTTC
CAGRPGGSFHEQYF
>TRBD1|TRBJ1-5|many|TRBV28
TGTGCCAGCAGCCCTCCGGACAGGGATAATCAGCCCCAGCATTTT
CASSPPDRDNQPQHF
>NA|TRBJ2-6|many|TRBV2
TGTGCCAGCAGTCAGGAGGCAGGGGCCAACGTCCTGACTTTC
CASSQEAGANVLTF
>TRBD2|TRBJ2-1|NA|TRBV7-2
TGTGCCAGCAGCTTGGGCTTGTTGGGGAGACTAGCGGTAACCAGATACAATGAGCAGTTCTTC
CASSLGLLGRLAVTRYNEQFF
>TRBD2|TRBJ2-1|many|TRBV7-2
TGTGCCAGCAGCTTCGGACTAGGTCGAAATGAGCAGTTCTTC
CASSFGLGRNEQFF
>NA|TRBJ1-5|NA|TRBV7-8
TGTGCCAGCAGCTTAGCTCAGCCAAAGAATCAGCCCCAGCATTTT
CASSLAQPKNQPQHF
>TRBD2|TRBJ2-7|many|TRBV20-1
TGCAGTGCTACCGGACTAGCGGGATCTCTCGGCGAGCAGTACTTC
CSATGLAGSLGEQYF
>NA|TRBJ2-5|many|TRBV20-1
TGCAGTGCTACGCGGGTAGAGACCCAGTACTTC
CSATRVETQYF
>NA|TRBJ1-1|many|TRBV28
TGTGCCAGCAGTCAAACAGGACTAATCGGGGTGAACACTGAAGCTTTCTTT
CASSQTGLIGVNTEAFF
>NA|TRBJ2-3|NA|TRBV6-1
TGTGCCAGCAGGAGACGCACAGATACGCAGTATTTT
CASRRRTDTQYF
>NA|TRBJ1-4|NA|TRBV5-1
TGCGCCAGCAGCAAGAGGAACGGGGCTAATGAAAAACTGTTTTTT
CASSKRNGANEKLFF
>TRBD2|TRBJ2-1|many|TRBV6-2/TRBV6-3
TGTGCCAGCAGAACGGGGGGGGGAGGGGGCAATGAGCAGTTCTTC
CASRTGGGGGNEQFF
>TRBD1|TRBJ2-7|many|TRBV12-3/TRBV12-4
TGTGCCAGCAGTTTACGCAGGGGGAGCTACGAGCAGTACTTC
CASSLRRGSYEQYF
>NA|TRBJ2-2|many|TRBV5-1
TGCGCCAGCAGCGGGGAGACGGGTCTAACCGGGGAGCTGTTTTTT
CASSGETGLTGELFF
>NA|TRBJ2-3|many|TRBV29-1
TGCAGCGTCTTAAACCGGGACTCGCCCTGGGGGCAGTATTTT
CSVLNRDSPWGQYF
>NA|TRBJ2-7|many|TRBV11-2
TGTGCCAGCAGTTCCCGGGGAGCGGCGAACCTCTACGAGCAGTACTTC
CASSSRGAANLYEQYF
>TRBD1|TRBJ2-2|many|TRBV11-2
TGTGCCAGCAGCACCAACAGGGGAACCGGGGAGCTGTTTTTT
CASSTNRGTGELFF
>NA|TRBJ2-7|many|TRBV2
TGTGCCAGCAGTGGCGCCTACGAGCAGTACTTC
CASSGAYEQYF
>NA|TRBJ1-1|NA|TRBV20-1
TGCAGTGGCGGGGGGCCAACCCTGAACACTGAAGCTTTCTTT
CSGGGPTLNTEAFF
>NA|TRBJ2-5|many|TRBV7-8
TGTGCCAGCAGCGTTACCGGGACAAGGATCGAAGAGACCCAGTACTTC
CASSVTGTRIEETQYF
>NA|TRBJ2-7|many|TRBV2
TGTGCCAGCAGGGGTAGTTCGGAGGGAGGAAGGGAGCAGTACTTC
CASRGSSEGGREQYF
>TRBD2|TRBJ2-7|NA|TRBV6-5
TGTGCCAGCAGTTACTCGGGGCTAGCGGGCGCCTACGAGCAGTACTTC
CASSYSGLAGAYEQYF
>TRBD2|TRBJ2-1|many|TRBV29-1
TGCAGCGTGAAAAGGGCTAGCGGGTTAGCTGAGCAGTTCTTC
CSVKRASGLAEQFF
>NA|TRBJ2-3|many|TRBV11-2
TGTGCCAGCAGCTTAGGGGCCATTGGGGCTAGCACAGATACGCAGTATTTT
CASSLGAIGASTDTQYF
>NA|TRBJ2-3|NA|TRBV27
TGTGCCAGCAGTTTACTCAAGGATGCCACAGATACGCAGTATTTT
CASSLLKDATDTQYF
>TRBD2|TRBJ2-1|NA|TRBV24-1
TGTGCCACCGGACCGGGACTAGCGGATTATAGCTCCTACAATGAGCAGTTCTTC
CATGPGLADYSSYNEQFF
>NA|TRBJ2-7|many|TRBV5-5
TGTGCCAGCAGCTTTAAACCGAGCGGTGGGACCTCCGAGCAGTACTTC
CASSFKPSGGTSEQYF
>NA|TRBJ1-1|many|TRBV20-1
TGCAGTGCTAGAGAGACCCGGAAGAACACTGAAGCTTTCTTT
CSARETRKNTEAFF
>NA|TRBJ2-1|few|TRBV5-1
TGCGCCAGTAGGGCAGGCGGATCAGGGAATGAGCAGTTCTTC
CASRAGGSGNEQFF
>NA|TRBJ1-1|many|TRBV27
TGTGCCAGCCGCGGACGCCTGAACACTGAAGCTTTCTTT
CASRGRLNTEAFF
>TRBD2|TRBJ2-7|many|TRBV7-8
TGTGCCAGCAAATCGACTAGCGGGGCCCCTTCAGAGCAGTACTTC
CASKSTSGAPSEQYF
>NA|TRBJ1-5|many|TRBV6-1
TGTGCCAGCAGTTTAATAGGTAGCAATCAGCCCCAGCATTTT
CASSLIGSNQPQHF
>TRBD2|TRBJ2-1|NA|TRBV29-1
TGCAGCGGTCGAAGGCGGGAGGGATACTATGAGCAGTTCTTC
CSGRRREGYYEQFF
>TRBD1|TRBJ1-5|many|TRBV7-9
TGTGCCAGCAGCTTAGAGGGACAGGGAGAACAGCCCCAGCATTTT
CASSLEGQGEQPQHF
>TRBD2|TRBJ2-7|many|TRBV6-5
TGTGCCAGCAGTTACGCACCGCTAGCGGGAGGCCCCTACGAGCAGTACTTC
CASSYAPLAGGPYEQYF
>TRBD2|TRBJ2-7|few|TRBV20-1
TGCAGTGCTAGTAGCGGGAGGACAGAGTACGAGCAGTACTTC
CSASSGRTEYEQYF
>NA|TRBJ1-5|many|TRBV20-1
TGCAGTGCTAGAGGAGGAAGCAATCAGCCCCAGCATTTT
CSARGGSNQPQHF